The rows below give T cell receptor beta chains drawn from one sample of a study of cytomegalovirus exposure and HLA in healthy donors. Profiling relied on immunoSEQ multiplex PCR, and the TCRdb table lists in-frame clones only, not all of them. This sample yields some 260,000 clones, of which roughly 91% are seen a single time; 2.5% to 3.5% belongs to the top ten. The sequenced sample consisted of PBMCs. The source is a woman younger than 45 in good health and CMV-seronegative. Each CDR3 is given with its conserved first and last residue. The D gene is left open where the match is weak. A clone size is listed for some rows: how often the clone was seen (once, few, many), or a class if it is expanded.

j_gene,v_gene,abundance,d_gene,CDR3nt,CDR3aa
TRBJ2-1,TRBV28,.,TRBD2,TGTGCCAGCAGTAGGACTAGCGGGAGGGCCTCTGGTGAGCAGTTCTTC,CASSRTSGRASGEQFF
TRBJ2-1,TRBV15,.,.,TGTGCCACCAGCAGAGAGTCGGGGAGTTACAATGAGCAGTTCTTC,CATSRESGSYNEQFF
TRBJ2-1,TRBV27,.,TRBD2,TGTGCCAGCAGTTCCGGGGCTAGCGGGAGGGACTACAATGAGCAGTTCTTC,CASSSGASGRDYNEQFF
TRBJ1-3,TRBV10-2,.,.,TGCGCCAGCAGGGACAGCTCTGGAAACACCATATATTTT,CASRDSSGNTIYF
TRBJ2-7,TRBV19,.,.,TGTGCCAGCTCACATGGAGTCTACGAGCAGTACTTC,CASSHGVYEQYF
TRBJ2-7,TRBV29-1,.,TRBD1,TGCAGCGCTGGACAGGTTGGGTCCTACGAGCAGTACTTC,CSAGQVGSYEQYF
TRBJ2-2,TRBV7-2,.,.,TGTGCCAGCAGCTACCCCGGGGTCCCCGGGGCCGGGGAGCTGTTTTTT,CASSYPGVPGAGELFF
TRBJ2-2,TRBV27,.,TRBD1,TGTGCCAGCAGTCTCGGGACAGGGACGACCGGGGAGCTGTTTTTT,CASSLGTGTTGELFF
TRBJ2-3,TRBV4-2,.,.,TGTGCCAGCAGCCATCCACCTTCTAGCGCCCCTCCCCTAGCGCAGTATTTT,CASSHPPSSAPPLAQYF
TRBJ2-1,TRBV18,.,TRBD2,TGTGCCAGCTCACCGGGGACTAGCGGCGTCTACAATGAGCAGTTCTTC,CASSPGTSGVYNEQFF
TRBJ2-7,TRBV5-8,.,.,TGTGCCAGCAGCTCCCGGACGGCTTCCTACGAGCAGTACTTC,CASSSRTASYEQYF
TRBJ1-1,TRBV9,.,.,TGTGCCAGCAGCGTTGTGTCTGGGAACACTGAAGCTTTCTTT,CASSVVSGNTEAFF
TRBJ1-2,TRBV28,.,.,TGTGCCAGCAGTTTATCCCCCGTGGGAAGCTATGGCTACACCTTC,CASSLSPVGSYGYTF
TRBJ2-2,TRBV5-1,.,.,TGCGCCAGCAGCCGTGGACTATCCGGGGGGCGGTCTGACACCGGGGAGCTGTTTTTT,CASSRGLSGGRSDTGELFF
TRBJ2-1,TRBV19,once,TRBD2,TGTGCCAGTAGTATAGTGGGCGGGGGACTTTACAATGAGCAGTTCTTC,CASSIVGGGLYNEQFF
TRBJ2-2,TRBV19,.,TRBD1,TGTGCCAGTAGTACGGGACAGGGGGCCGGGGAGCTGTTTTTT,CASSTGQGAGELFF
TRBJ2-7,TRBV28,.,.,TGTGCCAGCAGTTTATTAAGCGGAGGAGGCTACGAGCAGTACTTC,CASSLLSGGGYEQYF
TRBJ2-4,TRBV9,few,.,TGTGCCAGCAGCGTAGTAGAGGCTGCGGGCATTCAGTACTTC,CASSVVEAAGIQYF
TRBJ2-1,TRBV29-1,once,.,TGCAGCTCGGTGGGGCGGGCTGAGCAGTTCTTC,CSSVGRAEQFF
TRBJ1-2,TRBV5-1,.,.,TGCGCCAGCAGCTTGGATTTCAGGGATGGCTATGGCTACACCTTC,CASSLDFRDGYGYTF
TRBJ2-7,TRBV5-1,.,TRBD1,TGCGCCAGCAGCTGGGATCTAAAACAGGGGGTGGACGAGCAGTACTTC,CASSWDLKQGVDEQYF
TRBJ2-1,TRBV5-1,few,.,TGCGCCAGCAGCTCTAAGGTAGGGGGTTACAATGAGCAGTTCTTC,CASSSKVGGYNEQFF